One sample yielded the 10 T cell receptor beta chains listed below, sequenced in a study of immune evolution from preneoplasia to lung adenocarcinoma (dated by TCRdb to about 2021). The library was generated by the immunoSEQ multiplex PCR assay. The source is immuneACCESS, and TCRdb retained only in-frame sequences with V and J called. Part of the clones is not carried over; for the studies checked, unresolved V genes explain less than half of this, and the remainder is unexplained. The sample yields 9,500 to 11,000 clones; about four fifths were counted once. The top ten hold approximately 4.4% of the sample. Specimen: FFPE minimally invasive lung adenocarcinoma tissue. The cell subset or site label, as the study defines it: micro-invasive lung adenocarcinoma (MIA). These receptors came from a person between 65 and 79 years old with lung adenocarcinoma.

This clone came up a few times. The chain has TRBV2 and TRBJ1-1, with D perhaps matching TRBD1 (6 bases). The CDR3 consists of 13 residues. Germline assignment: CDR1 SNHLY and CDR2 FYNNEI. Trimming removed 7 bases at V and 3 bases at J, with 12 bases between. CDR3 in DNA: TGTGCCAGCAACAAGAGGGGGGACACTGAAGCTTTCTTT. Translating it yields CASNKRGDTEAFF.

The chain is built from TRBV2 and TRBJ2-7; D perhaps matches TRBD1 (6 bases). Germline V gene sequence: CDR1 SNHLY, CDR2 FYNNEI. Trimming pared 6 bases from V and 3 bases from J, leaving 24 bases between. CDR3 length equals 17 residues. The CDR3 DNA is TGTGCCAGCAGCCCAACCCACAGGGATCCCCCGATCTACGAGCAGTACTTC. Amino acids: CASSPTHRDPPIYEQYF.

V gene TRBV7-3 combines with J gene TRBJ2-2; D perhaps matches TRBD1 (6 bases). This CDR3 is built from 15 residues. Germline loops: CDR1 SGHTA, CDR2 FQGTGA. With 5 bases removed from V and 6 bases from J, the gap between germline ends came to 16 bases. DNA for the CDR3: TGTGCCAGCAGCCCAATCGGCAGGGGCCCCGGGGAGCTGTTTTTT. It translates to CASSPIGRGPGELFF.

The chain is built from TRBV5-1 and TRBJ1-1, with a tentative D call TRBD1 (6 bases). The length of the CDR3 is 15 residues. The ends were cut back, 0 bases at V and 1 base at J, with 10 bases in the middle. Per the germline V gene, CDR1 is SGHRS and CDR2 is YFSETQ. In nucleotides, the CDR3 is TGCGCCAGCAGCTTGGGGGGGGCCCGGAACACTGAAGCTTTCTTT. This translates into CASSLGGARNTEAFF.

The J gene is TRBJ1-5, the V gene TRBV30, with unresolved D. The CDR3 is 14 residues long. V dropped 3 bases and J dropped 3 bases, with 12 bases sitting between them. Per germline, CDR1 GTSNPN and CDR2 SVGIG (reference sequence). This CDR3 is CAWRRVGNNQPQHF. CDR3 DNA sequence: TGTGCCTGGAGACGGGTGGGGAACAATCAGCCCCAGCATTTT.

The gene calls are TRBV2 and TRBJ2-7; 7 bases map to TRBD1. V lost 2 bases and J lost 7; bases outside the gene matches: 8. The CDR3 covers 14 residues. Germline V lookup: CDR1 SNHLY, CDR2 FYNNEI. The CDR3 sequence: CASSELDRMGEQYF. The CDR3 region has the DNA TGTGCCAGCAGTGAATTGGACAGGATGGGGGAGCAGTACTTC.

The chain couples TRBV30 to TRBJ1-5; D gene uncertain. This CDR3 contains 16 residues. CDR1 and CDR2 (germline): GTSNPN, SVGIG (reference sequence). V was pared by 0 bases and J by 5 bases, with 17 bases between. CDR3 residues: CAWSVSWETGDQPQHF. The CDR3 DNA reads TGTGCCTGGAGTGTATCTTGGGAGACTGGGGATCAGCCCCAGCATTTT.

The chain employs TRBV13 and TRBJ2-5, with 11 bases fitting TRBD1. The CDR3 is made up of 17 amino acids. The junction had 11 bases not matched to a gene; V was cut back by 3 bases and J by 5 bases. Germline V CDR1 and CDR2: PRHDT, FYEKMQ (reference sequence). CDR3 in DNA: TGTGCCAGCAGCTTCCGGACAGGGGGCAACAAAGGGGAGACCCAGTACTTC. This sequence encodes CASSFRTGGNKGETQYF.

This chain joins TRBV14 and TRBJ1-4, with D possibly matching TRBD1 (5 bases). V lost 1 base, J lost 8 bases, and 14 bases lay in between. This CDR3 comprises 15 residues. Germline loops: CDR1 SGHDN, CDR2 FVKESK. This CDR3 is CASSQVNRIIEKLFF. CDR3 DNA sequence: TGTGCCAGCAGCCAAGTCAACAGGATAATCGAAAAACTGTTTTTT.

The chain recombines TRBV30 with TRBJ1-3; D possibly corresponds to TRBD1 (5 bases). Germline-derived CDR1 and CDR2 are GTSNPN and SVGIG (reference sequence). V shed 0 bases and J shed 0 bases, with 6 bases lying between them. The CDR3 loop spans 14 amino acids. CDR3 coding DNA: TGTGCCTGGAGTGTTGGGGGCTCTGGAAACACCATATATTTT. Its protein product is CAWSVGGSGNTIYF.